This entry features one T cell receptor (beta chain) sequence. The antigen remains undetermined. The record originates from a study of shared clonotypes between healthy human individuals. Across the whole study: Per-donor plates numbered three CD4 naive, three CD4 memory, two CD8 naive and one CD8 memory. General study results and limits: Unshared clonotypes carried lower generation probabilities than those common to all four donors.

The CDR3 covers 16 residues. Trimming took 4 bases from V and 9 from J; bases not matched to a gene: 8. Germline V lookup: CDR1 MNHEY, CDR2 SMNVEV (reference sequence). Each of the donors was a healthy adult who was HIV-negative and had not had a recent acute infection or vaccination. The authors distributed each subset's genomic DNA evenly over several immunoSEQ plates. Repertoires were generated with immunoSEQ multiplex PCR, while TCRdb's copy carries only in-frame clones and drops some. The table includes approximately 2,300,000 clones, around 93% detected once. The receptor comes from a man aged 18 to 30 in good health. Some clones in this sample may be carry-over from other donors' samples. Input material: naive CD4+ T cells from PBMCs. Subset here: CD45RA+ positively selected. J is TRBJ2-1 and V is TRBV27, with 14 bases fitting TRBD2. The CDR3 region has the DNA TGTGCCAGCAGTTCATACCCGGGACTAGCGGGAGTTGAGCAGTTCTTC. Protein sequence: CASSSYPGLAGVEQFF.